The T cell receptor (beta chain) described here comes from a study of sequential checkpoint blockade in melanoma. Study-level background: Patients were randomized 1:1 to nivolumab-then-ipilimumab or ipilimumab-then-nivolumab first-line. Both treatment sequences were followed by maintenance nivolumab.

Treatment given: randomized to nivolumab then ipilimumab (arm A) or the reverse (arm B). No patient had prior DNA-damaging chemotherapy. Live CD3+CD8+ CD19− CD56− cells were sorted from PBMCs. TCRdb keeps only in-frame clones here, not all; method: immunoSEQ multiplex PCR. The sample lists 3,600 or so clones, around three fifths occurring once. The CDR3 has 17 residues. The trim removed 3 bases at V and 4 bases at J, leaving 13 bases unmatched. CDR1 is MNHEY, CDR2 SMNVEV, per germline (reference sequence). This sequence was found in a human patient with melanoma. Some clones in this sample may be carry-over from other donors' samples. The rearrangement joins TRBV27 to TRBJ2-5, with 8 bases lining up with TRBD1. This sample comprised CD8+ T cells sorted from blood (inferred from file names), obtained from a patient given nivolumab and ipilimumab in sequence. The CDR3 sequence is CASSFLKAGGFGETQYF. The CDR3 nucleotides read TGTGCCAGCAGTTTCCTAAAGGCAGGGGGCTTTGGAGAGACCCAGTACTTC.